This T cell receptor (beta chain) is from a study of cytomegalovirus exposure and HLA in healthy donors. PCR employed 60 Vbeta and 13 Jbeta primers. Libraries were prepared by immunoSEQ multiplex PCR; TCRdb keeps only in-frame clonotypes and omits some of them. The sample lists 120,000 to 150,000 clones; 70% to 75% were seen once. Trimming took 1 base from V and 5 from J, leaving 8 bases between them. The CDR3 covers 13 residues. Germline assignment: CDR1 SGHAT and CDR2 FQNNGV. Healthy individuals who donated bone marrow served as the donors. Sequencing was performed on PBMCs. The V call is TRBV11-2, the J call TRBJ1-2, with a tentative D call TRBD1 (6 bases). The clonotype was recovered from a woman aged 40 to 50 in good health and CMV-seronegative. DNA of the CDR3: TGTGCCAGCAGCTTAGGACAGGATTATGGCTACACCTTC. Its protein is CASSLGQDYGYTF. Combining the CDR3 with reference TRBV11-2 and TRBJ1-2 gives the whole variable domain EAGVAQSPRYKIIEKRQSVAFWCNPISGHATLYWYQQILGQGPKLLIQFQNNGVVDDSQLPKDRFSAERLKGVDSTLKIQPAKLEDSAVYLCASSLGQDYGYTFGSGTRLTVV.